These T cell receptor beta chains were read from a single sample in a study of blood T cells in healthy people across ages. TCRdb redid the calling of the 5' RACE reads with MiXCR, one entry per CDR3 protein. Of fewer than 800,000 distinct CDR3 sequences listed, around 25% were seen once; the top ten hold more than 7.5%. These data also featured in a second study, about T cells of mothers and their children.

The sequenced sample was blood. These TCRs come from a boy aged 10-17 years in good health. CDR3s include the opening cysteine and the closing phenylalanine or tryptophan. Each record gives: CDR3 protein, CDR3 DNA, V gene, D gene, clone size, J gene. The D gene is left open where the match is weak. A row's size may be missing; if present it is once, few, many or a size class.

cdr3_aa: CASSLGDRVDPSYEQYF; cdr3_nt: TGTGCCAGCAGCTTGGGGGACAGGGTAGACCCCTCCTACGAGCAGTACTTC; v_call: TRBV5-8; d_call: TRBD1; clone_size: few; j_call: TRBJ2-7
cdr3_aa: CSAANGLGNTIYF; cdr3_nt: TGCAGTGCTGCCAACGGGCTTGGAAACACCATATATTTT; v_call: TRBV20-1; d_call: .; clone_size: few; j_call: TRBJ1-3
cdr3_aa: CASSEITHEQYF; cdr3_nt: TGTGCCAGCAGCGAAATTACCCACGAGCAGTACTTC; v_call: TRBV12-3/TRBV12-4; d_call: .; clone_size: few; j_call: TRBJ2-7
cdr3_aa: CASSLVRFTQYF; cdr3_nt: TGTGCCAGCAGTTTGGTCAGGTTTACGCAGTATTTT; v_call: TRBV28; d_call: .; clone_size: .; j_call: TRBJ2-3
cdr3_aa: CSARASHSGHGYTF; cdr3_nt: TGCAGTGCTAGGGCCTCTCACTCAGGACATGGCTACACCTTC; v_call: TRBV20-1; d_call: .; clone_size: few; j_call: TRBJ1-2
cdr3_aa: CSASGTLYEQYF; cdr3_nt: TGCAGTGCTAGCGGGACCCTCTACGAGCAGTACTTC; v_call: TRBV20-1; d_call: .; clone_size: .; j_call: TRBJ2-7
cdr3_aa: CASSVVSGDEQYF; cdr3_nt: TGTGCCAGCAGCGTAGTGAGTGGGGACGAGCAGTACTTC; v_call: TRBV9; d_call: .; clone_size: .; j_call: TRBJ2-7
cdr3_aa: CATSRSPVAGGYEQYF; cdr3_nt: TGTGCCACCAGCAGGTCTCCTGTAGCGGGCGGCTACGAGCAGTACTTC; v_call: TRBV15; d_call: TRBD2; clone_size: few; j_call: TRBJ2-7
cdr3_aa: CAIRDRQGVDTEAFF; cdr3_nt: TGTGCCATCAGAGACCGACAGGGTGTGGACACTGAAGCTTTCTTT; v_call: TRBV10-3; d_call: TRBD1; clone_size: .; j_call: TRBJ1-1
cdr3_aa: CASSQGRPGGEQFF; cdr3_nt: TGTGCCAGCAGCCAAGGAAGACCGGGAGGTGAGCAGTTCTTC; v_call: TRBV3-1; d_call: TRBD2; clone_size: .; j_call: TRBJ2-1
cdr3_aa: CASSPTSGPEQYF; cdr3_nt: TGTGCCAGCAGCCCAACTAGCGGTCCGGAGCAGTACTTC; v_call: TRBV7-6; d_call: TRBD2; clone_size: few; j_call: TRBJ2-7
cdr3_aa: CAISGGDREVQNEQFF; cdr3_nt: TGTGCCATCAGTGGAGGGGACAGGGAGGTTCAAAATGAGCAGTTCTTC; v_call: TRBV10-3; d_call: TRBD1; clone_size: .; j_call: TRBJ2-1
cdr3_aa: CASSPPQYNEQFF; cdr3_nt: TGTGCCAGCAGCCCCCCGCAGTACAATGAGCAGTTCTTC; v_call: TRBV6-1; d_call: .; clone_size: .; j_call: TRBJ2-1
cdr3_aa: CSATQDTGYTF; cdr3_nt: TGCAGTGCTACACAGGACACGGGCTACACCTTC; v_call: TRBV20-1; d_call: .; clone_size: .; j_call: TRBJ1-2
cdr3_aa: CASSGSGVYGYTF; cdr3_nt: TGTGCCAGCAGTGGCTCAGGGGTCTATGGCTACACCTTC; v_call: TRBV25-1; d_call: .; clone_size: .; j_call: TRBJ1-2
cdr3_aa: CASSLTAGAETQYF; cdr3_nt: TGTGCCAGCAGCTTAACGGCGGGGGCAGAGACCCAGTACTTC; v_call: TRBV7-2; d_call: .; clone_size: few; j_call: TRBJ2-5
cdr3_aa: CASSPIYLEQGFYGYTF; cdr3_nt: TGTGCCAGCAGTCCCATATATCTTGAACAGGGCTTCTATGGCTACACCTTC; v_call: TRBV12-3/TRBV12-4; d_call: .; clone_size: .; j_call: TRBJ1-2
cdr3_aa: CSARDPGGQGFFYEQYF; cdr3_nt: TGCAGTGCTAGAGATCCGGGCGGGCAGGGGTTTTTCTACGAGCAGTACTTC; v_call: TRBV20-1; d_call: .; clone_size: few; j_call: TRBJ2-7
cdr3_aa: CASSDILAGEEETQYF; cdr3_nt: TGTGCCAGCAGCGATATACTAGCGGGAGAAGAAGAGACCCAGTACTTC; v_call: TRBV2; d_call: TRBD2; clone_size: few; j_call: TRBJ2-5
cdr3_aa: CATSRLLGGQWGRRGYNEQFF; cdr3_nt: TGTGCCACCAGCAGACTATTAGGCGGGCAGTGGGGCAGGCGGGGTTACAATGAGCAGTTCTTC; v_call: TRBV15; d_call: .; clone_size: .; j_call: TRBJ2-1
cdr3_aa: CSARGSTGYTF; cdr3_nt: TGCAGTGCTAGAGGGTCTACGGGCTACACCTTC; v_call: TRBV20-1; d_call: .; clone_size: .; j_call: TRBJ1-2
cdr3_aa: CASSLSTLAEQYF; cdr3_nt: TGTGCCAGCAGCTTGAGTACACTAGCCGAGCAGTACTTC; v_call: TRBV7-2; d_call: .; clone_size: few; j_call: TRBJ2-7
cdr3_aa: CATSDLERGAVQETQYF; cdr3_nt: TGTGCCACCAGTGATTTGGAGCGGGGGGCGGTCCAAGAGACCCAGTACTTC; v_call: TRBV24-1; d_call: TRBD2; clone_size: few; j_call: TRBJ2-5
cdr3_aa: CASSFRFRQAYGYTF; cdr3_nt: TGTGCCAGCAGTTTCCGCTTTCGACAGGCCTATGGCTACACCTTC; v_call: TRBV28; d_call: .; clone_size: .; j_call: TRBJ1-2
cdr3_aa: CATSAPPGDGNTIYF; cdr3_nt: TGTGCCACCAGTGCTCCTCCAGGGGACGGAAACACCATATATTTT; v_call: TRBV24-1; d_call: .; clone_size: .; j_call: TRBJ1-3
cdr3_aa: CASSQTGGNYGYTF; cdr3_nt: TGTGCCAGCAGTCAGACAGGGGGAAACTATGGCTACACCTTC; v_call: TRBV7-2; d_call: TRBD1; clone_size: few; j_call: TRBJ1-2
cdr3_aa: CASSPTDDEQYF; cdr3_nt: TGTGCCAGCAGCCCAACGGACGACGAGCAGTACTTC; v_call: TRBV7-8; d_call: .; clone_size: .; j_call: TRBJ2-7
cdr3_aa: CASSLRLASDEQFF; cdr3_nt: TGTGCCAGCAGTCTCAGACTAGCATCAGATGAGCAGTTCTTC; v_call: TRBV12-3/TRBV12-4; d_call: TRBD2; clone_size: .; j_call: TRBJ2-1
cdr3_aa: CASSLEHYGYTF; cdr3_nt: TGTGCCAGCAGCTTGGAACACTATGGCTACACCTTC; v_call: TRBV5-6; d_call: .; clone_size: few; j_call: TRBJ1-2